This T cell receptor beta chain appears in the sequencing data of a study of T cells in localized non-small cell lung cancer. The CDR3 has 14 amino acids. With 6 bases clipped from V and 3 bases from J, the junction kept 4 bases outside the gene matches. Germline values: CDR1 SNHLY, CDR2 FYNNEI. Clones were sequenced by immunoSEQ multiplex PCR, and TCRdb holds only the in-frame ones, with some missing. There are about 45,000 clones in the sample; around 86% occur only once, and 15% to 20% lies in the top ten. Of note for this clone: Its antigen is still unknown.

Study outcomes and limitations: Median about 56 top-100 tumor clones were shared with paired adjacent lung. Owing to sequencing of a solitary tumor region, heterogeneity cannot be discounted. Greater blood T cell density accompanied longer overall survival.

The sequenced sample was peripheral blood mononuclear cells, obtained before any cancer treatment. The chain uses TRBV2 and TRBJ2-7; 11 nucleotides agree with TRBD2. The sequence derives from a man between 40 and 69 years old with stage III lung adenocarcinoma. The CDR3 protein is CASSFGLAGYEQYF. The CDR3 bases are TGTGCCAGCAGCTTTGGACTAGCGGGCTACGAGCAGTACTTC.